These T cell receptor beta chains were read from a single sample in a study of CD8+CD57+ T cells in acquired aplastic anemia. Using its own MiXCR run on the reads, TCRdb lists one record per CDR3 protein. The table has 200,000 to 250,000 distinct CDR3 sequences, more than 40% seen once. Sequenced material: sorted CD4+, CD8+, or CD8+CD57+ T cells (not recorded which) from PBMCs. The receptors originated from a human donor with aplastic anemia. The CDR3 runs from the conserved cysteine through the conserved F or W. D genes are given only for firm matches. Size is stated for part of the rows, as once, few or many counts, or as a class when the clone is expanded.

v_call: TRBV20-1; clone_size: .; d_call: TRBD1; j_call: TRBJ1-6; cdr3_length: 16; cdr3_nt: TGCAGTGCTAGCCGACAGGGGAGCTCCTATAATTCACCCCTCCACTTT; cdr3_aa: CSASRQGSSYNSPLHF
v_call: TRBV29-1; clone_size: many; d_call: .; j_call: TRBJ2-5; cdr3_length: 9; cdr3_nt: TGCAGCGTTGACGGGATCCAGTACTTC; cdr3_aa: CSVDGIQYF
v_call: TRBV27; clone_size: .; d_call: .; j_call: TRBJ2-7; cdr3_length: 17; cdr3_nt: TGTGCCAGCAGTTCCCAGTCCTCTAGCGCTCCGTCCTACGAGCAGTACTTC; cdr3_aa: CASSSQSSSAPSYEQYF
v_call: TRBV7-9; clone_size: .; d_call: TRBD1; j_call: TRBJ2-7; cdr3_length: 15; cdr3_nt: TGTGCCAGCAGCCCCCCCGGGACAGGGATCCACGAGCAGTACTTC; cdr3_aa: CASSPPGTGIHEQYF
v_call: TRBV7-9; clone_size: .; d_call: TRBD2; j_call: TRBJ2-5; cdr3_length: 17; cdr3_nt: TGTGCCAGCAGCCATAAAGGGACTAGCGGAGGCCAAGAGACCCAGTACTTC; cdr3_aa: CASSHKGTSGGQETQYF
v_call: TRBV5-6; clone_size: many; d_call: .; j_call: TRBJ2-1; cdr3_length: 16; cdr3_nt: TGTGCCAGCAGCTTTAGTTTACCTAGCGTGTACAATGAGCAGTTCTTC; cdr3_aa: CASSFSLPSVYNEQFF
v_call: TRBV19; clone_size: few; d_call: .; j_call: TRBJ2-1; cdr3_length: 13; cdr3_nt: TGTGCCACCGAGACTAGAGAGGAGGATGAGCAGTTCTTC; cdr3_aa: CATETREEDEQFF
v_call: TRBV2; clone_size: once; d_call: TRBD1; j_call: TRBJ1-6; cdr3_length: 16; cdr3_nt: TGTGCCAGCAGGGGGGACAGGAGCTCCTATAATTCACCCCTCCACTTT; cdr3_aa: CASRGDRSSYNSPLHF
v_call: TRBV12-3/TRBV12-4; clone_size: .; d_call: .; j_call: TRBJ1-1; cdr3_length: 14; cdr3_nt: TGTGCCAGCAGTTTATTAATGGTGAGCACTGAAGCTTTCTTT; cdr3_aa: CASSLLMVSTEAFF
v_call: TRBV6-1; clone_size: many; d_call: .; j_call: TRBJ1-1; cdr3_length: 14; cdr3_nt: TGTGCCAGCAGTGATACACGTTTGAACACTGAAGCTTTCTTT; cdr3_aa: CASSDTRLNTEAFF
v_call: TRBV24-1; clone_size: many; d_call: TRBD2; j_call: TRBJ2-1; cdr3_length: 13; cdr3_nt: TGTGCCACCAGTGACCTAGCGGGAGGGCCTCCTTTCTTC; cdr3_aa: CATSDLAGGPPFF
v_call: TRBV20-1; clone_size: many; d_call: TRBD2; j_call: TRBJ2-1; cdr3_length: 16; cdr3_nt: TGCAGTGCTAGAGTGGAGCGGGAGCGGTCCTACAATGAGCAGTTCTTC; cdr3_aa: CSARVERERSYNEQFF
v_call: TRBV2; clone_size: .; d_call: .; j_call: TRBJ2-3; cdr3_length: 14; cdr3_nt: TGTGCCAGCAGTGGAGGCGGGATAGCAGATACGCAGTATTTT; cdr3_aa: CASSGGGIADTQYF
v_call: TRBV4-3; clone_size: many; d_call: TRBD2; j_call: TRBJ2-7; cdr3_length: 16; cdr3_nt: TGCGCCAGCAGCCCCGCGTGGGCGGGGGAATCCTACGAGCAGTACTTC; cdr3_aa: CASSPAWAGESYEQYF
v_call: TRBV10-2; clone_size: many; d_call: .; j_call: TRBJ2-2; cdr3_length: 18; cdr3_nt: TGCGCCAGCAGTGAGCAAGGTGGCTACCGGGAGAACACCGGGGAGCTGTTTTTT; cdr3_aa: CASSEQGGYRENTGELFF
v_call: TRBV20-1; clone_size: .; d_call: .; j_call: TRBJ1-4; cdr3_length: 13; cdr3_nt: TGCAGTGCCCGAGGACATAAGGTTGAAAAACTGTTTTTT; cdr3_aa: CSARGHKVEKLFF
v_call: TRBV27; clone_size: .; d_call: .; j_call: TRBJ2-1; cdr3_length: 18; cdr3_nt: TGTGCCAGCAGTTTTCTCATTAGCGGAGGTCGAACCTACAATGAGCAGTTCTTC; cdr3_aa: CASSFLISGGRTYNEQFF
v_call: TRBV9; clone_size: .; d_call: TRBD2; j_call: TRBJ2-1; cdr3_length: 14; cdr3_nt: TGTGCCAGCAGTGCTAGCGGGGGCTACAATGAGCAGTTCTTC; cdr3_aa: CASSASGGYNEQFF
v_call: TRBV7-8; clone_size: .; d_call: .; j_call: TRBJ2-5; cdr3_length: 22; cdr3_nt: .; cdr3_aa: CDSSFYICSAPLGAGGWETQYF
v_call: TRBV2; clone_size: .; d_call: .; j_call: TRBJ2-1; cdr3_length: 15; cdr3_nt: TGTGCCAGCATTAAGGCTTGGAGGAATAGTAATGAGCAGTTCTTC; cdr3_aa: CASIKAWRNSNEQFF
v_call: TRBV19; clone_size: many; d_call: TRBD1; j_call: TRBJ1-1; cdr3_length: 17; cdr3_nt: TGTGCCAGTAGTATAGCCCTGGACAGGCCCCGGAACACTGAAGCTTTCTTT; cdr3_aa: CASSIALDRPRNTEAFF
v_call: TRBV5-8; clone_size: many; d_call: .; j_call: TRBJ2-7; cdr3_length: 13; cdr3_nt: TGTGCCAGCAGCTTCGGGGCATCCTACGAGCAGTACTTC; cdr3_aa: CASSFGASYEQYF
v_call: TRBV6-2/TRBV6-3; clone_size: many; d_call: .; j_call: TRBJ2-3; cdr3_length: 15; cdr3_nt: TGTGCCAGCAGTTATCTGCCTCAACACACAGATACGCAGTATTTT; cdr3_aa: CASSYLPQHTDTQYF
v_call: TRBV2; clone_size: many; d_call: TRBD2; j_call: TRBJ2-1; cdr3_length: 15; cdr3_nt: TGTGCCAGCAGTGAAGCTAGCGGGGGGGCGAATGAGCAGTTCTTC; cdr3_aa: CASSEASGGANEQFF
v_call: TRBV29-1; clone_size: .; d_call: .; j_call: TRBJ1-1; cdr3_length: 13; cdr3_nt: TGCAGCGCCCTGCGCGGGGAGGGCTCCGAAGCTTTCTTT; cdr3_aa: CSALRGEGSEAFF
v_call: TRBV6-2/TRBV6-3; clone_size: .; d_call: TRBD2; j_call: TRBJ2-3; cdr3_length: 17; cdr3_nt: TGTGCCAGCAGTGGACTAGCGGGAGAACCCCTCACAGATACGCAGTATTTT; cdr3_aa: CASSGLAGEPLTDTQYF
v_call: TRBV2; clone_size: .; d_call: .; j_call: TRBJ1-2; cdr3_length: 14; cdr3_nt: TGTGCCAGCACCCTCAAGGTGGGGCTGCATGGCTACACCTTC; cdr3_aa: CASTLKVGLHGYTF
v_call: TRBV30; clone_size: .; d_call: TRBD2; j_call: TRBJ2-7; cdr3_length: 17; cdr3_nt: TGTGCCTGGAGTGAGGAAGGACTAGCGGGATCCTCCTACGAGCAGTACTTC; cdr3_aa: CAWSEEGLAGSSYEQYF
v_call: TRBV20-1; clone_size: .; d_call: .; j_call: TRBJ1-2; cdr3_length: 11; cdr3_nt: TGCAGTGCTCCAGGGACAAACGACTACACCTTC; cdr3_aa: CSAPGTNDYTF
v_call: TRBV7-9; clone_size: many; d_call: .; j_call: TRBJ1-5; cdr3_length: 14; cdr3_nt: TGTGCCAGCAGCTTAGGTTCAGGTAATCAGCCCCAGCATTTT; cdr3_aa: CASSLGSGNQPQHF
v_call: TRBV27; clone_size: .; d_call: .; j_call: TRBJ1-1; cdr3_length: 13; cdr3_nt: TGTGCCGTTGAGGGAAAGAAGGGCACTGAAGCTTTCTTT; cdr3_aa: CAVEGKKGTEAFF
v_call: TRBV20-1; clone_size: .; d_call: .; j_call: TRBJ2-7; cdr3_length: 13; cdr3_nt: TGCAGTGCTAGGGCGGACAGCACCAACGAGCAGTACTTC; cdr3_aa: CSARADSTNEQYF
v_call: TRBV27; clone_size: .; d_call: .; j_call: TRBJ1-2; cdr3_length: 16; cdr3_nt: TGTGCCAGCAGTGCATCCCACCGGGACACGAAATATGGCTACACCTTC; cdr3_aa: CASSASHRDTKYGYTF
v_call: TRBV5-1; clone_size: few; d_call: .; j_call: TRBJ2-7; cdr3_length: 15; cdr3_nt: TGCGCCAGCAGCTTGGGCTGGGACGGAGACTACGAGCAGTACTTC; cdr3_aa: CASSLGWDGDYEQYF
v_call: TRBV6-2/TRBV6-3; clone_size: many; d_call: .; j_call: TRBJ1-1; cdr3_length: 12; cdr3_nt: TGTGCCAGCAGGGGCGCGGGTACTGAAGCTTTCTTT; cdr3_aa: CASRGAGTEAFF
v_call: TRBV4-3; clone_size: many; d_call: .; j_call: TRBJ1-1; cdr3_length: 15; cdr3_nt: TGCGCCAGCAGCGTAGGCGTGATGGAGGGGACTGAAGCTTTCTTT; cdr3_aa: CASSVGVMEGTEAFF
v_call: TRBV2; clone_size: many; d_call: TRBD1; j_call: TRBJ1-4; cdr3_length: 18; cdr3_nt: TGTGCCAGCACCGAAGGAGGACAGGGTTTGTTGGCTAATGAAAAACTGTTTTTT; cdr3_aa: CASTEGGQGLLANEKLFF
v_call: TRBV20-1; clone_size: .; d_call: TRBD1; j_call: TRBJ2-7; cdr3_length: 13; cdr3_nt: TGCAGTGCTAGTTGGACAGGGGGCGGCGAGCAGTACTTC; cdr3_aa: CSASWTGGGEQYF
v_call: TRBV7-9; clone_size: many; d_call: TRBD2; j_call: TRBJ2-3; cdr3_length: 15; cdr3_nt: TGTGCCAGCCGCCCGGGAGGCGGGGGCACAGATACGCAGTATTTT; cdr3_aa: CASRPGGGGTDTQYF
v_call: TRBV6-1; clone_size: few; d_call: TRBD2; j_call: TRBJ2-2; cdr3_length: 16; cdr3_nt: TGTGCCAGCAGTGTACGGACTAGCGGAAACACCGGGGAGCTGTTTTTT; cdr3_aa: CASSVRTSGNTGELFF
v_call: TRBV7-9; clone_size: .; d_call: TRBD1; j_call: TRBJ2-3; cdr3_length: 17; cdr3_nt: TGTGCCAGCAGCGAACTGGGGGGGACAGGGGGGTCAGATACGCAGTATTTT; cdr3_aa: CASSELGGTGGSDTQYF
v_call: TRBV29-1; clone_size: once; d_call: TRBD1; j_call: TRBJ2-7; cdr3_length: 14; cdr3_nt: TGCAGCGTCCGGACGACAGGGGGGACCTACGAGCAGTACTTC; cdr3_aa: CSVRTTGGTYEQYF
v_call: TRBV19; clone_size: .; d_call: .; j_call: TRBJ2-3; cdr3_length: 13; cdr3_nt: TGTGCCAGTGCACCCTGGACAGCAGATACGCAGTATTTT; cdr3_aa: CASAPWTADTQYF
v_call: TRBV2; clone_size: few; d_call: TRBD2; j_call: TRBJ2-1; cdr3_length: 15; cdr3_nt: TGTGCCAGCAGACTCGGGACTAGCGGGTTGAATGAGCAGTTCTTC; cdr3_aa: CASRLGTSGLNEQFF
v_call: TRBV7-9; clone_size: .; d_call: TRBD1; j_call: TRBJ2-5; cdr3_length: 15; cdr3_nt: TGTGCCAGCAGCTCCTCCAGACAGGGGGGAGAGACCCAGTACTTC; cdr3_aa: CASSSSRQGGETQYF
v_call: TRBV5-1; clone_size: .; d_call: .; j_call: TRBJ1-2; cdr3_length: 11; cdr3_nt: TGTGCCAGCAATTGGCGGGAGGGCTACACCTTC; cdr3_aa: CASNWREGYTF